This TCR beta chain was obtained from a study of T cell therapy after organ transplantation. Overall study results and limits: Pretherapy CD8 clonality inversely correlated with its fold change after therapy.

Comment on this clone: What it binds is not known.

Regarding time point: 20-29 weeks after completion of therapy. Clones were sequenced by immunoSEQ multiplex PCR, and TCRdb holds only the in-frame ones, with some missing. The sample shows 20,000 to 25,000 clones, roughly 89% of them seen only once. CDR1 is LGHNA and CDR2 is YSLEER in the germline V gene. V was clipped by 0 bases and J by 3 bases, with 15 bases between them. CDR3 length: 17 amino acids. V usage is TRBV4-3 and J usage is TRBJ2-1; no clear D gene. This receptor was obtained from a human patient who had received a solid organ transplant and had CMV disease. A share of the T cells may be of graft donor origin. Sequencing was performed on CD8+ T cells from blood, taken after autologous CMV-specific T cell therapy. The CDR3 nucleotides are TGCGCCAGCAGCCAAGATCGTTCGGTACCCCACTACAATGAGCAGTTCTTC. It is translated as CASSQDRSVPHYNEQFF.